What follows describes a single TCR beta chain. This record belongs to a study of T cells in Graves' hyperthyroidism and ophthalmopathy. Germline V CDR1 and CDR2: SGHAT, FQNNGV. CDR3 length equals 14 residues. The V gene end was trimmed by 5 bases and the J gene end by 4 bases; junction bases not matched to a gene: 4. Amplified TCR beta CDR3 regions came from RNA transcripts. Carried out on the TCR CDR3, a first-round RT-PCR used the HTBI primer set. MiXCR, run by TCRdb on the multiplex PCR reads, gives a single entry per CDR3 protein. Here the sample spans about 300,000 distinct CDR3 sequences, 10% to 15% being singletons.

The chain links TRBV11-2 to TRBJ2-2; 7 bases align to TRBD1. The receptor was isolated from a woman in her 30s with Graves' hyperthyroidism that later progressed to Graves' ophthalmopathy. Specimen: blood. The CDR3 bases are TGTGCCAGCAGCACCTACAGGGGCACCGGGGAGCTGTTTTTT. It yields the protein CASSTYRGTGELFF. Based on the CDR3 plus reference TRBV11-2 and TRBJ2-2, the full variable domain is EAGVAQSPRYKIIEKRQSVAFWCNPISGHATLYWYQQILGQGPKLLIQFQNNGVVDDSQLPKDRFSAERLKGVDSTLKIQPAKLEDSAVYLCASSTYRGTGELFFGEGSRLTVL.